The 2 T cell receptor beta chains in this list originate from one sample, sequenced in a study of sequential checkpoint blockade in melanoma. Treatment meaning: randomized to nivolumab then ipilimumab (arm A) or the reverse (arm B). The table came from immunoSEQ multiplex PCR; TCRdb's copy has only in-frame clones and leaves some out. The table lists about 11,000 clones, around 73% of them singletons, with over 9% in the top ten. The sequenced sample was CD8+ T cells sorted from blood (inferred from file names), obtained from a patient given nivolumab and ipilimumab in sequence. Source of these receptors: a human donor with melanoma.

This chain links TRBV19 with TRBJ2-1; perhaps TRBD2 as D (5 bases). The CDR3 runs 16 residues. V lost 0 bases, J lost 2 bases, and 11 bases lay in between. CDR1 LNHDA and CDR2 SQIVND come from the germline V gene (reference sequence). CDR3 loop: CASSIDGLPPYNEQFF. CDR3 nucleotide sequence: TGTGCCAGTAGTATAGATGGACTTCCCCCCTACAATGAGCAGTTCTTC.

The V gene is TRBV27, the J gene TRBJ2-1; D perhaps matches TRBD1 (6 bases). From germline, CDR1 is MNHEY and CDR2 SMNVEV (reference sequence). CDR3 length: 16 residues. V was pared by 5 bases and J by 3 bases, with 17 bases between. CDR3 amino acids: CASSPIGGSLYNEQFF. As DNA, the CDR3 is TGTGCCAGCAGTCCGATAGGGGGTTCCCTCTACAATGAGCAGTTCTTC.